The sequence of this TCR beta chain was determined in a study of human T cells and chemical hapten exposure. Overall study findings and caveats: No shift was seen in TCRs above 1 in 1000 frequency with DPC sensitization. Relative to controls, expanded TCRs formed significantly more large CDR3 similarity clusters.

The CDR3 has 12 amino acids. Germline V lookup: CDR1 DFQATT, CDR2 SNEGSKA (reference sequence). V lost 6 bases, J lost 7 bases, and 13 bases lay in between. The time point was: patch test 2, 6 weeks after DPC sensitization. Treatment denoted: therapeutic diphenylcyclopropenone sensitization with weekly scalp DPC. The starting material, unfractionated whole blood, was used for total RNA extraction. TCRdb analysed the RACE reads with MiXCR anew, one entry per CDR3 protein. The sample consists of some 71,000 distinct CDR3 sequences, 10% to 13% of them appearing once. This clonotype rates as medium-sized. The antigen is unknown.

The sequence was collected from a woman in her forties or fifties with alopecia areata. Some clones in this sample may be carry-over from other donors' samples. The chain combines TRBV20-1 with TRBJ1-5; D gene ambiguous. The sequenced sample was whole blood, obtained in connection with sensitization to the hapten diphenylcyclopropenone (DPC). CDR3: CSALTSAQPQHF. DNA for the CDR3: TGCAGTGCCCTTACCTCGGCGCAGCCCCAGCATTTT.